These T cell receptor beta chains were read from a single sample in a study of spatial heterogeneity in lung cancer. TCRdb passed the 5' RACE reads through MiXCR, listing each CDR3 protein once. In the table there are 25,000 or so distinct CDR3 sequences, approximately 5.5% of which are singletons. The specimen comprised PBMCs, sampled at follow-up. All receptors come from a male donor with early-stage non-small cell lung cancer. Both conserved end residues are trimmed from each CDR3. Some rows have no size entry. The others give once, few or many, or a class for an expanded clone.

clone_size	v_call	j_call	cdr3_aa
.	TRBV20-1	TRBJ2-5	SAREGLAGGQETQY
many	TRBV7-2	TRBJ2-3	ASSLTSYTQY
.	TRBV7-8	TRBJ2-7	ASSLGQRYEQY
few	TRBV3-1	TRBJ1-6	ASSQELTGRNSPLH
many	TRBV30	TRBJ2-2	AGQGADTGELF
.	TRBV27	TRBJ1-1	ASSLSGGEGAF
many	TRBV12-3/TRBV12-4	TRBJ1-2	ASSRTGSPNYGYT
.	TRBV2	TRBJ2-5	ASSASGGGETQY
.	TRBV7-9	TRBJ2-5	ASSLVLAKETQY
.	TRBV6-5	TRBJ2-2	ASSYSIRAGDPGELF
many	TRBV9	TRBJ1-1	ASSVQVNTEAF
many	TRBV7-2	TRBJ1-3	ASSLGGTAGNTIY
many	TRBV9	TRBJ2-5	ASSVANGGTQY
medium-sized	TRBV7-7	TRBJ2-1	ASSLGSGNEQF
many	TRBV9	TRBJ1-1	ASSEGDTGSEAF
medium-sized	TRBV29-1	TRBJ2-6	SVSPLALSGANVLT
few	TRBV7-2	TRBJ2-1	ASSLVGDPEQF
many	TRBV6-6	TRBJ2-4	ASSYVGVIIQY
.	TRBV28	TRBJ1-3	ASTTGEWSGNTIY
few	TRBV24-1	TRBJ1-1	ATSDSTGGSTEAF
.	TRBV3-1	TRBJ2-2	ASSLSPRASGDTGELF
.	TRBV11-3	TRBJ2-2	ASSLVAGGSNTGELF
many	TRBV7-3	TRBJ2-3	ASSLFATSTDTQY
many	TRBV4-3	TRBJ2-1	ASSQDRTRDREQF
.	TRBV10-3	TRBJ1-1	AISEGQGAGTEAF
.	TRBV7-9	TRBJ2-1	ASKLAGGPLNEQF
many	TRBV4-2	TRBJ2-3	ASSQFGTVIDTDTQY